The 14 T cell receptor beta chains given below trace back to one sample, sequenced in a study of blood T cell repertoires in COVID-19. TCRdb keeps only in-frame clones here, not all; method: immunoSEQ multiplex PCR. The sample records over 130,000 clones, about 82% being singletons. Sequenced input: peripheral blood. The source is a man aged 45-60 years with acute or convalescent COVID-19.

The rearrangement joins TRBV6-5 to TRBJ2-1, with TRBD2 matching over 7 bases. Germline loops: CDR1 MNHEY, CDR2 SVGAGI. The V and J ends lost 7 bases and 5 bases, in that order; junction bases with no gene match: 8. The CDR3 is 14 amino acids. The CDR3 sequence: CASTLALGNNEQFF. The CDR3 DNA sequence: TGTGCCAGCACACTAGCGTTAGGAAACAATGAGCAGTTCTTC.

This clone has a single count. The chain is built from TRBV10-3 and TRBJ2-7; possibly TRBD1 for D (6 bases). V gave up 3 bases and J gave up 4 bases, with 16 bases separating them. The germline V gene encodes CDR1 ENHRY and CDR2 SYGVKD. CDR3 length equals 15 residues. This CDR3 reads CAISDSGTGKYEQYF. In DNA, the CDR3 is TGTGCCATCAGTGATAGTGGTACAGGGAAATACGAGCAGTACTTC.

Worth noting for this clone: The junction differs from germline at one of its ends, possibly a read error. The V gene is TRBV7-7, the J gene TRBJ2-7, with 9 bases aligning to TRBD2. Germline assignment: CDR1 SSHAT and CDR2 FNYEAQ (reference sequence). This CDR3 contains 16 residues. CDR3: CASSPSSGLASYEQYF. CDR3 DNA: TGTGCTAGCAGCCCCTCGTCGGGACTAGCTTCCTACGAGCAGTACTTC.

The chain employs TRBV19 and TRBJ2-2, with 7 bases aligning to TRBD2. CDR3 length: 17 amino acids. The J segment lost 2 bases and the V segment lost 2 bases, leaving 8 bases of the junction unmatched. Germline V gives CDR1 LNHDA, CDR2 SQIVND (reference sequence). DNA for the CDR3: TGTGCCAGTAGTATACTCTTGAGCGGGGCTAACACCGGGGAGCTGTTTTTT. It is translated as CASSILLSGANTGELFF.

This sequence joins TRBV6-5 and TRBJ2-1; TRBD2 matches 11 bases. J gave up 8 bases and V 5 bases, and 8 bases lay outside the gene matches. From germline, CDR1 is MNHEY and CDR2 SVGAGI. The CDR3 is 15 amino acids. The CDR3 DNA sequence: TGTGCCAGCAGTACTAGCGGGGGTCCCCCGGATGAGCAGTTCTTC. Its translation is CASSTSGGPPDEQFF.

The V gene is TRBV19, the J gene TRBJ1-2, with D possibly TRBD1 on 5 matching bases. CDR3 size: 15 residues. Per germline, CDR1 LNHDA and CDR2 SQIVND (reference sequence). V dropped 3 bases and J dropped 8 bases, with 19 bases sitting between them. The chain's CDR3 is CASSMEQDPYAGYTF. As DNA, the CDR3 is TGTGCCAGTAGTATGGAACAGGACCCCTATGCGGGCTACACCTTC.

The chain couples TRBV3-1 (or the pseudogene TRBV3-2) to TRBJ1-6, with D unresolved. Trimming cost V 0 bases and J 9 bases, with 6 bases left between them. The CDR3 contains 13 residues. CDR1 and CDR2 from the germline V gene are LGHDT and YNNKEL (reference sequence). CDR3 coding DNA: TGTGCCAGCAGCCAAGATTTCGGTTCACCCCTCCACTTT. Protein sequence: CASSQDFGSPLHF.

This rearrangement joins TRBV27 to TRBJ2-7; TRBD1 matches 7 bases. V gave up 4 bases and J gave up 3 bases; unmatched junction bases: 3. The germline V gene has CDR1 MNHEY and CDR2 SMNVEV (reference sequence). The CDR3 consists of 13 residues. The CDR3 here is CASSSRTGYEQYF. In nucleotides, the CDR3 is TGTGCCAGCAGTTCGCGGACAGGCTACGAGCAGTACTTC.

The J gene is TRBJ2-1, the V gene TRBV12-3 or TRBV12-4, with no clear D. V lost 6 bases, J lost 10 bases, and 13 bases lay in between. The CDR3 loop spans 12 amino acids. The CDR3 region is CASSGRGMEQFF. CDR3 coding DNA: TGTGCCAGCAGCGGAAGAGGTATGGAGCAGTTCTTC.

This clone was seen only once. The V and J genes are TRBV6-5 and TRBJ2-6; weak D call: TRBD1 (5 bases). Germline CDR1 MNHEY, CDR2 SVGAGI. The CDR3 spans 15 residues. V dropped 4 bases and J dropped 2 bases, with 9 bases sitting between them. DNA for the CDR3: TGTGCCAGCAGTTCGACAGTCGCTGGGGCCAACGTCCTGACTTTC. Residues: CASSSTVAGANVLTF.

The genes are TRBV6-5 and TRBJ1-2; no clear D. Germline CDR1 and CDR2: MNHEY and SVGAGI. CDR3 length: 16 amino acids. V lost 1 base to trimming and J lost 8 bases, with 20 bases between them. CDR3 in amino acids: CASSYYSDPTGQGYTF. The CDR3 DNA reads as TGTGCCAGCAGTTACTATTCCGATCCGACTGGTCAAGGCTACACCTTC.

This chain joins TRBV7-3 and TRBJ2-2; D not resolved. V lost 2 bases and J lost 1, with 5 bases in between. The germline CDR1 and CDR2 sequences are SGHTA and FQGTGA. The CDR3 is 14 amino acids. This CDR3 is CASSLVGNTGELFF. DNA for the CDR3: TGTGCCAGCAGCTTAGTCGGGAACACCGGGGAGCTGTTTTTT.

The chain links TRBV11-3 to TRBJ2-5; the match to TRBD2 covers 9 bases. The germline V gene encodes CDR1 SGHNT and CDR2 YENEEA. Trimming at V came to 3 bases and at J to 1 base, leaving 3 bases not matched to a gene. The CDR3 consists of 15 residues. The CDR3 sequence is CASSFWREGQETQYF. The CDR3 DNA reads TGTGCCAGCAGCTTCTGGCGGGAGGGCCAAGAGACCCAGTACTTC.

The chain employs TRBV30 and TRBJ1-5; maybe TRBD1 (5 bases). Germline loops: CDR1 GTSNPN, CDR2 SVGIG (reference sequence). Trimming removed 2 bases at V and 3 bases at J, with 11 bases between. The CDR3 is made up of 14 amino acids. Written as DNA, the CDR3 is TGTGCCTGGAGTAGGCAGGGCTTCAATCAGCCCCAGCATTTT. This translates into CAWSRQGFNQPQHF.